The clone carrying this TCR beta chain was seen a handful of times. The antigen remains unidentified. The data belong to a study of beta chain features in type 1 diabetes. Findings of the study overall: Since sequencing was performed on cDNA, cells with high TCR expression could be over-represented. Shorter TCRB CDR3s, moderately but significantly so, were found in Type 1 diabetes patients in all four CD4+ subsets.

Expressed TCRB transcripts were sequenced, since all the RNA that had been isolated was reverse transcribed. Naive, central memory and regulatory T cell samples came to a mean of approximately 3.57 million reads. The table came from immunoSEQ multiplex PCR; TCRdb's copy has only in-frame clones and leaves some out. The repertoire includes 350,000 to 400,000 clones, around 12% of them detected once, and 0.0095% to 0.011% sits in the top ten. CD45RO/CCR7/CD25/CD127/CD95/CD27 separated CD4+ naive, central memory, regulatory and stem cell-like memory cells by sorting. Each population that was sorted was more than 95% pure. Material: naive CD4+ T cells from blood. This TCR was recovered from a woman between 18 and 29 years old with type 1 diabetes.

In DNA, the CDR3 is TGTGCCATCAGTGAGCGGGAGTCGGGCACAGATACGCAGTATTTT. Residues: CAISERESGTDTQYF. V is TRBV10-3 and J is TRBJ2-3; D perhaps matches TRBD2 (6 bases). CDR1 is ENHRY and CDR2 is SYGVKD in the germline V gene. This CDR3 spans 15 amino acids. The V gene lost 2 bases and the J gene lost 1 base, with 10 bases spanning the gap.